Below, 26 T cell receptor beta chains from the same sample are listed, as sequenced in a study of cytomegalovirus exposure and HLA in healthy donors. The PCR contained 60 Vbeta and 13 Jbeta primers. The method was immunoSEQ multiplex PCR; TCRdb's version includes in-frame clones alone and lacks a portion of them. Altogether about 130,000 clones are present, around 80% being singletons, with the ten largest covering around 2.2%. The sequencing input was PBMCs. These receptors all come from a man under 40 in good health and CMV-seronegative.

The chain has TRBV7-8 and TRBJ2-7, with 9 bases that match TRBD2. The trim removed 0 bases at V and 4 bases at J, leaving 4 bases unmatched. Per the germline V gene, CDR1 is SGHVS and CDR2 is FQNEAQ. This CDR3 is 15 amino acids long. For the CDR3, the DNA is TGTGCCAGCAGCTTAGCCTACGCGGGAGGGTACGAGCAGTACTTC. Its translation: CASSLAYAGGYEQYF.

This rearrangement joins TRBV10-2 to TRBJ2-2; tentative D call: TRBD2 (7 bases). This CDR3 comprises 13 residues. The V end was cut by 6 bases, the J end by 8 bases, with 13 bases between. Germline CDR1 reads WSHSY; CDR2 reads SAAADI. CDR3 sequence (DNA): TGCGCCAGCAGCCTTGGGGGGGCGGGGGAGCTGTTTTTT. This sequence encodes CASSLGGAGELFF.

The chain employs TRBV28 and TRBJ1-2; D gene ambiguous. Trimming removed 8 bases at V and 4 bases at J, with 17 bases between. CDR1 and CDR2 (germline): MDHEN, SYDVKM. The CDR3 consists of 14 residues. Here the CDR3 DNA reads TGTGCCAGCGGCCCGGGGAGGGCTGGCTATGGCTACACCTTC. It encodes CASGPGRAGYGYTF.

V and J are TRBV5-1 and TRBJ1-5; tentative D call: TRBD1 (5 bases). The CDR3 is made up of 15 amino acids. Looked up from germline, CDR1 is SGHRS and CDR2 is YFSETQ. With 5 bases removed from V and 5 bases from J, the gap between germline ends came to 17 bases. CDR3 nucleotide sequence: TGCGCCAGCAGTGCCTCGGGGGGGTCAGATCAGCCCCAGCATTTT. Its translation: CASSASGGSDQPQHF.

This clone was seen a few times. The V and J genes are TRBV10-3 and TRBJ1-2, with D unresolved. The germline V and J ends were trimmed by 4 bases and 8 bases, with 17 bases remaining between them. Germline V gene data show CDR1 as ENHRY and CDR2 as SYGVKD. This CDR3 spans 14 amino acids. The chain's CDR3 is CAISVTETSGGYTF. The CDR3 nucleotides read TGTGCCATCAGTGTGACGGAGACATCGGGGGGCTACACCTTC.

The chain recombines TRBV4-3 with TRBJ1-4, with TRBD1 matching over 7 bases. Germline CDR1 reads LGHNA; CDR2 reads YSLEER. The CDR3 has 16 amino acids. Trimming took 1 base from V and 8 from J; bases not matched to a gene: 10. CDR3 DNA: TGCGCCAGCAGCCAAGTTCGAGACAGGGCGGGGGAAAAACTGTTTTTT. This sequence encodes CASSQVRDRAGEKLFF.

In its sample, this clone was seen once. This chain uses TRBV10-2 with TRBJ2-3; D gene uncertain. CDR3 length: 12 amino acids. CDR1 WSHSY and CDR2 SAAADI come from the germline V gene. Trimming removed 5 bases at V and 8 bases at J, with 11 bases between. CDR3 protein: CASSISVGTQYF. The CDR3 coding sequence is TGCGCCAGCAGTATTAGTGTCGGTACGCAGTATTTT.

The CDR3: CASSPLRGASGTEAFF. CDR3 in DNA: TGTGCCAGCAGTCCTTTGCGGGGGGCGTCAGGCACTGAAGCTTTCTTT. V gene TRBV28 combines with J gene TRBJ1-1, with D maybe TRBD1 (6 bases). With 5 bases removed from V and 4 bases from J, the gap between germline ends came to 20 bases. Germline CDR1 reads MDHEN; CDR2 reads SYDVKM. CDR3 length: 16 residues.

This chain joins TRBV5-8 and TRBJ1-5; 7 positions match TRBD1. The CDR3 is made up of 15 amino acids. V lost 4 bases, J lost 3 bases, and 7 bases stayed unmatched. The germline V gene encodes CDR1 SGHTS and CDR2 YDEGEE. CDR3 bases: TGTGCCAGCAGCCGTGGGGACAGCTTCAATCAGCCCCAGCATTTT. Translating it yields CASSRGDSFNQPQHF.

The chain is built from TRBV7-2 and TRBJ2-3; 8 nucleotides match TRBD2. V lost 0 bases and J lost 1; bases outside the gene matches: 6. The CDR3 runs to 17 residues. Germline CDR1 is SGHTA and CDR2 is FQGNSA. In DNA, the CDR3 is TGTGCCAGCAGCTTAGCCCCCCGGACTAGCCGCACAGATACGCAGTATTTT. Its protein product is CASSLAPRTSRTDTQYF.

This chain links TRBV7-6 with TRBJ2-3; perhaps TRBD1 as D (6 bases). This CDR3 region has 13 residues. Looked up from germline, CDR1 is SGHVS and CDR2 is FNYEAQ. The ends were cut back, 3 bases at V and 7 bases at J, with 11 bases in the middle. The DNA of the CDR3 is TGTGCCAGCAGCTTGGGGCAGGGGAATACGCAGTATTTT. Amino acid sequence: CASSLGQGNTQYF.

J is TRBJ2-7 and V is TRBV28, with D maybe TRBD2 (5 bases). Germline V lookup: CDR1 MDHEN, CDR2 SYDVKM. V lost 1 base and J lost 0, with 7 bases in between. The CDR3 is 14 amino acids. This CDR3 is CASSLSGFSYEQYF. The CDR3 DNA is TGTGCCAGCAGTTTATCGGGGTTCTCCTACGAGCAGTACTTC. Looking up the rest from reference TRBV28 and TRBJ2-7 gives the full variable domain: DVKVTQSSRYLVKRTGEKVFLECVQDMDHENMFWYRQDPGLGLRLIYFSYDVKMKEKGDIPEGYSVSREKKERFSLILESASTNQTSMYLCASSLSGFSYEQYFGPGTRLTVT.

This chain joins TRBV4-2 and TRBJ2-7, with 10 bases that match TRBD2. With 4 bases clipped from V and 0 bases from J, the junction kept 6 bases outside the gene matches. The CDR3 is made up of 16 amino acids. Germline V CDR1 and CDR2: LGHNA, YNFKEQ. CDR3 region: CASSPRTSGSSYEQYF. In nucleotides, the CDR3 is TGTGCCAGCAGCCCCCGGACTAGCGGTTCCTCCTACGAGCAGTACTTC.

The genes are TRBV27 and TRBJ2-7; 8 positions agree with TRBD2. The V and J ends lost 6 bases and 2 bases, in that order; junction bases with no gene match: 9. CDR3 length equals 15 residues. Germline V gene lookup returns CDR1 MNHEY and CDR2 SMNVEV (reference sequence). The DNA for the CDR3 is TGTGCCAGCAGACTGCAGCGGGAGAGGGCCTACGAGCAGTACTTC. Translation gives CASRLQRERAYEQYF.

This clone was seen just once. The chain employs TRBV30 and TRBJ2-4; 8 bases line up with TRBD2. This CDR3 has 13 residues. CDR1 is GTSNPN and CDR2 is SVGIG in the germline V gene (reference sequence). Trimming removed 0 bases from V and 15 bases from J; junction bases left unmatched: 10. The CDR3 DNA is TGTGCCTGGAGTGTACTCGGGGGGGCGCGTATGTACTTC. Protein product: CAWSVLGGARMYF.

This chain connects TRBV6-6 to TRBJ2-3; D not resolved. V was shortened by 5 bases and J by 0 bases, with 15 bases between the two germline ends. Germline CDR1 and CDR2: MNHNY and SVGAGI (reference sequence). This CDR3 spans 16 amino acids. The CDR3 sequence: CASSPDGQSSTDTQYF. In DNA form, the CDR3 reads TGTGCCAGCAGTCCAGATGGGCAGAGTAGCACAGATACGCAGTATTTT.

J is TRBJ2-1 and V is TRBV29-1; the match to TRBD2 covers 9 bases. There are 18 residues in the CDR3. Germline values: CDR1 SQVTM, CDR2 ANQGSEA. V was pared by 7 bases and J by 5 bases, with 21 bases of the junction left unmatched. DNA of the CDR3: TGCAGCGCGGCCGGTCGACTAGCGGTAAGGGCGAGCGACAATGAGCAGTTCTTC. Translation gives CSAAGRLAVRASDNEQFF.

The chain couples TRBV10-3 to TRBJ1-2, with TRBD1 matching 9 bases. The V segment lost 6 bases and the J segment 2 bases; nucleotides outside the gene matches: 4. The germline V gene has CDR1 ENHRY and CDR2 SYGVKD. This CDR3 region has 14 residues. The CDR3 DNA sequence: TGTGCCATCAGACAGGGGGCCTGGAACTATGGCTACACCTTC. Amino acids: CAIRQGAWNYGYTF.

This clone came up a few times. The CDR3 nucleotides read TGCGCCAGCAGTGTACTAGCGCGACGCACAGATACGCAGTATTTT. Translation: CASSVLARRTDTQYF. The V call is TRBV10-2, the J call TRBJ2-3, with 7 bases identical to TRBD2. J lost 1 base, V lost 4 bases, and 5 bases had no gene match. The germline CDR1 and CDR2 sequences are WSHSY and SAAADI. The CDR3 is made up of 15 amino acids.

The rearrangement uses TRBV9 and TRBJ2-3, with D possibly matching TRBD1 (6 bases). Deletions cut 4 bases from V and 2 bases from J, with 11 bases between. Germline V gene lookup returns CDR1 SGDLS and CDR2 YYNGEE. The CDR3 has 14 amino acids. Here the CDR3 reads CASSTRTVTDTQYF. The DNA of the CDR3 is TGTGCCAGCAGCACCCGGACAGTCACAGATACGCAGTATTTT.

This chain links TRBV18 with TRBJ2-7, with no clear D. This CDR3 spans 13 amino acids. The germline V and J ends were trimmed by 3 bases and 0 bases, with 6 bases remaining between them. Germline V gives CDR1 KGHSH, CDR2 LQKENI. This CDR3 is CASSPPSSYEQYF. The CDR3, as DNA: TGTGCCAGCTCACCTCCTAGCTCCTACGAGCAGTACTTC.

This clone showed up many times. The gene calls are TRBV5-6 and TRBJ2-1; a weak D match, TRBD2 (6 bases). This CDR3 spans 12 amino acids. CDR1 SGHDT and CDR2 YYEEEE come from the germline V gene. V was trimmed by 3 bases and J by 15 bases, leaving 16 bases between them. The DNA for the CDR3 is TGTGCCAGCAGCTCCGGGACTGAGTTCCCGTTCTTC. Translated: CASSSGTEFPFF.

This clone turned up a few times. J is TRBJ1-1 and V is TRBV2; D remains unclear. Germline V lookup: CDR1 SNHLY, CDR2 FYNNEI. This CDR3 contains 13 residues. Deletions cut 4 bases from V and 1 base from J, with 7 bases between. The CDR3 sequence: CASSAHENTEAFF. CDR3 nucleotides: TGTGCCAGCAGTGCACATGAGAACACTGAAGCTTTCTTT. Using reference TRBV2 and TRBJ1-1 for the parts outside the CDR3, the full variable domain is EPEVTQTPSHQVTQMGQEVILRCVPISNHLYFYWYRQILGQKVEFLVSFYNNEISEKSEIFDDQFSVERPDGSNFTLKIRSTKLEDSAMYFCASSAHENTEAFFGQGTRLTVV.

The CDR3 loop is CASTPSSGDGLAKNIQYF. The CDR3 DNA is TGTGCCAGCACCCCTTCTAGCGGCGACGGGCTAGCCAAAAACATTCAGTACTTC. The J gene is TRBJ2-4, the V gene TRBV2; 7 bases map to TRBD2. V lost 7 bases, J lost 0 bases, and 15 bases stayed unmatched. CDR1 is SNHLY, CDR2 FYNNEI, per germline. This CDR3 is built from 18 residues. The entire variable domain, with the rest obtained from reference TRBV2 and TRBJ2-4, is as follows: EPEVTQTPSHQVTQMGQEVILRCVPISNHLYFYWYRQILGQKVEFLVSFYNNEISEKSEIFDDQFSVERPDGSNFTLKIRSTKLEDSAMYFCASTPSSGDGLAKNIQYFGAGTRLSVL.

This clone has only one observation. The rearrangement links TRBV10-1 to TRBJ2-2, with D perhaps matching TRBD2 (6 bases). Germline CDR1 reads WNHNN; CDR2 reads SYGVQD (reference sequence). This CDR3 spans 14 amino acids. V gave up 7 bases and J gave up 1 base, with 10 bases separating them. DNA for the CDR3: TGCGCCAGCATGGGGGGTGTGAACACCGGGGAGCTGTTTTTT. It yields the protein CASMGGVNTGELFF.

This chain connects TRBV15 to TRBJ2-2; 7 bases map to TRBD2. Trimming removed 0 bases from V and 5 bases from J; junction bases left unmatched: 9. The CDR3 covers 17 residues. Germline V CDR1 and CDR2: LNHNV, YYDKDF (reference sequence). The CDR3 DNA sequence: TGTGCCACCAGCAGAGAATTAGGAGCGGGACGAACCGGGGAGCTGTTTTTT. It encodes CATSRELGAGRTGELFF.